A single sample is the source of the 22 T cell receptor beta chains below, sequenced in a study of Ad26.COV2.S vaccination and SARS-CoV-2 variants. Treatment denoted: about 20 received Ad26.COV2.S at low or high dose, single or two shots; a few received placebo; per-sample allocation not given. Samples analyzed were those drawn on day 63 after the first vaccine or placebo injection. The data were produced by immunoSEQ multiplex PCR, yet TCRdb's version contains in-frame clones alone and is incomplete. The top ten hold approximately 2% of the sample, which has approximately 300,000 clones, roughly 80% seen once. Sample: peripheral blood, taken in a trial of Ad26.COV2.S vaccine versus placebo. Receptors were obtained from a person aged 18 to 59 who received the Ad26.COV2.S COVID-19 vaccine or a placebo.

The genes are TRBV28 and TRBJ2-7; D is uncertain. Germline V gene lookup returns CDR1 MDHEN and CDR2 SYDVKM. This CDR3 contains 14 residues. Between the trimmed V and J ends, which lost 7 bases and 0 bases, there was a span of 13 bases. CDR3 coding DNA: TGTGCCAGCACTACGAGCATGCGCTCCTACGAGCAGTACTTC. Amino acid sequence: CASTTSMRSYEQYF. The full variable domain, completed using reference TRBV28 and TRBJ2-7, is DVKVTQSSRYLVKRTGEKVFLECVQDMDHENMFWYRQDPGLGLRLIYFSYDVKMKEKGDIPEGYSVSREKKERFSLILESASTNQTSMYLCASTTSMRSYEQYFGPGTRLTVT.

The gene calls are TRBV4-2 and TRBJ2-3, with 12 positions matching TRBD2. The CDR3 is 17 amino acids. Germline V CDR1 and CDR2: LGHNA, YNFKEQ. Trimming at V came to 1 base and at J to 6 bases, leaving 8 bases not matched to a gene. CDR3: CASSQGASGGAGDTQYF. The CDR3 DNA sequence: TGTGCCAGCAGCCAAGGGGCTAGCGGGGGGGCAGGGGATACGCAGTATTTT.

J is TRBJ2-3 and V is TRBV28, with 10 bases identical to TRBD1. There are 14 residues in the CDR3. Trimming took 8 bases from V and 4 from J; bases not matched to a gene: 6. Germline loops: CDR1 MDHEN, CDR2 SYDVKM. The CDR3 DNA sequence: TGTGCCAGCTCGAGGACAGGGGGAGCAGATACGCAGTATTTT. Protein: CASSRTGGADTQYF.

The gene calls are TRBV5-1 and TRBJ2-5; 8 nucleotides match TRBD1. Trimming at V came to 3 bases and at J to 4 bases, leaving 8 bases not matched to a gene. The CDR3 length is 15 residues. Germline-derived CDR1 and CDR2 are SGHRS and YFSETQ. The CDR3 region has the DNA TGCGCCAGCAGCTCCTCCCCGACAGGGGTAGAGACCCAGTACTTC. Its protein is CASSSSPTGVETQYF.

The rearrangement joins TRBV7-2 to TRBJ2-7, with 7 positions matching TRBD1. Germline V gene sequence: CDR1 SGHTA, CDR2 FQGNSA. This CDR3 contains 13 residues. With 6 bases clipped from V and 3 bases from J, the junction kept 5 bases outside the gene matches. CDR3 DNA sequence: TGTGCCAGCAGGGTGTCAGGGGGCTACGAGCAGTACTTC. Residues: CASRVSGGYEQYF. Combining the CDR3 with reference TRBV7-2 and TRBJ2-7 gives the whole variable domain GAGVSQSPSNKVTEKGKDVELRCDPISGHTALYWYRQSLGQGLEFLIYFQGNSAPDKSGLPSDRFSAERTGGSVSTLTIQRTQQEDSAVYLCASRVSGGYEQYFGPGTRLTVT.

V gene TRBV7-9 combines with J gene TRBJ1-1, with 7 nucleotides matching TRBD1. J gave up 8 bases and V 0 bases, and 6 bases lay outside the gene matches. In germline, CDR1 is SEHNR, CDR2 FQNEAQ (reference sequence). The CDR3 loop spans 14 amino acids. CDR3 loop: CASSLARDSEEAFF. As DNA, the CDR3 is TGTGCCAGCAGCTTAGCGCGGGACAGCGAAGAAGCTTTCTTT. Drawing the rest from reference TRBV7-9 and TRBJ1-1, the complete variable domain is DTGVSQNPRHKITKRGQNVTFRCDPISEHNRLYWYRQTLGQGPEFLTYFQNEAQLEKSRLLSDRFSAERPKGSFSTLEIQRTEQGDSAMYLCASSLARDSEEAFFGQGTRLTVV.

Only one count was recorded for this clone. The chain carries TRBV15 and TRBJ2-1; D gene uncertain. The CDR3 length is 14 residues. The V end was cut by 5 bases, the J end by 7 bases, with 15 bases between. Germline V gene data show CDR1 as LNHNV and CDR2 as YYDKDF (reference sequence). This CDR3 reads CATSLPIPPNEQFF. CDR3 coding DNA: TGTGCCACCAGCCTACCGATACCCCCTAATGAGCAGTTCTTC.

The chain uses TRBV5-6 and TRBJ1-1; no firm D call. The germline V and J ends were trimmed by 4 bases and 4 bases, with 17 bases remaining between them. Germline CDR1 reads SGHDT; CDR2 reads YYEEEE. This CDR3 region has 15 residues. The CDR3 DNA is TGTGCCAGCAGCACTCCTCTCGACCAGAGCACTGAAGCTTTCTTT. As protein: CASSTPLDQSTEAFF.

This clone was seen only a few times. The chain recombines TRBV27 with TRBJ1-1; D perhaps matches TRBD1 (5 bases). V was shortened by 6 bases and J by 4 bases, with 18 bases between the two germline ends. Germline CDR1 is MNHEY and CDR2 is SMNVEV (reference sequence). The CDR3 is 15 residues long. CDR3 DNA: TGTGCCAGCAGACCCCCCGCCAGGGCGGCCACTGAAGCTTTCTTT. Protein sequence: CASRPPARAATEAFF.

This chain connects TRBV19 to TRBJ2-5; D perhaps matches TRBD1 (6 bases). The CDR3 runs to 13 residues. The germline V and J ends were trimmed by 6 bases and 5 bases, with 13 bases remaining between them. CDR1 and CDR2 from the germline V gene are LNHDA and SQIVND (reference sequence). CDR3 in DNA: TGTGCCAGTAGGGTGAGGGGGTTGGAGACCCAGTACTTC. Its translation: CASRVRGLETQYF.

This rearrangement joins TRBV18 to TRBJ2-7; D may correspond to TRBD1 or TRBD2 (5 bases each). V dropped 6 bases and J dropped 6 bases, with 18 bases sitting between them. The CDR3 length is 14 residues. CDR1 and CDR2 from the germline V gene are KGHSH and LQKENI. The CDR3 DNA follows: TGTGCCAGCTCCCCCATACCCCAGGGAGCCGAGCAGTACTTC. Amino acid sequence: CASSPIPQGAEQYF. Drawing the rest from reference TRBV18 and TRBJ2-7, the complete variable domain is NAGVMQNPRHLVRRRGQEARLRCSPMKGHSHVYWYRQLPEEGLKFMVYLQKENIIDESGMPKERFSAEFPKEGPSILRIQQVVRGDSAAYFCASSPIPQGAEQYFGPGTRLTVT.

The chain carries TRBV5-1 and TRBJ2-3, with TRBD2 matching 8 bases. The length of the CDR3 is 17 residues. The V gene end was trimmed by 4 bases and the J gene end by 0 bases; junction bases not matched to a gene: 10. Germline CDR1 and CDR2: SGHRS and YFSETQ. This CDR3 reads CASSPRVTGGSTDTQYF. In nucleotides, the CDR3 is TGCGCCAGCAGCCCCCGGGTTACGGGGGGGAGCACAGATACGCAGTATTTT.

The chain employs TRBV6-6 and TRBJ1-5; 8 bases agree with TRBD1. V dropped 6 bases and J dropped 7; count of bases not matched to a gene: 14. Germline CDR1 reads MNHNY; CDR2 reads SVGAGI (reference sequence). The length of the CDR3 is 16 residues. The CDR3 loop reads CASSSRDRTGGQPQHF. CDR3 bases: TGTGCCAGCAGCTCCCGGGACAGGACAGGTGGGCAGCCCCAGCATTTT.

The chain carries TRBV2 and TRBJ1-4; tentative D call: TRBD1 (5 bases). The V end lost 2 bases, the J end lost 8 bases, and 21 bases lay between the germline ends. CDR3 length equals 17 residues. Germline-derived CDR1 and CDR2 are SNHLY and FYNNEI. The CDR3, as DNA: TGTGCCAGCAGTGAAAGTTTAGTGGGAGTAACAGGAGAAAAACTGTTTTTT. Amino acid sequence: CASSESLVGVTGEKLFF.

Of note for this clone: Additional DNA sequences in this sample encode the identical CDR3. The V and J genes are TRBV28 and TRBJ1-5; 7 nucleotides match TRBD1. CDR1 and CDR2 from the germline V gene are MDHEN and SYDVKM. V trimming: 5 bases; J trimming: 2 bases; junction bases outside the gene matches: 3. The CDR3 runs 14 residues. This CDR3 reads CASSPDRGNQPQHF. In DNA form, the CDR3 reads TGTGCCAGCAGTCCAGACAGGGGCAATCAGCCCCAGCATTTT.

This clone has a single count. The chain employs TRBV28 and TRBJ1-1; possible D gene TRBD1, 5 bases. Germline assignment: CDR1 MDHEN and CDR2 SYDVKM. There are 14 residues in the CDR3. The ends were cut back, 8 bases at V and 2 bases at J, with 15 bases in the middle. The CDR3 loop reads CASGKGTFNTEAFF. The DNA for the CDR3 is TGTGCCAGCGGGAAGGGGACGTTCAACACTGAAGCTTTCTTT.

V gene TRBV18 combines with J gene TRBJ2-1; TRBD2 might be the D (6 bases). The CDR3 contains 13 residues. CDR1 is KGHSH, CDR2 LQKENI, per germline. V was pared by 6 bases and J by 8 bases, with 14 bases between. The CDR3 DNA reads TGTGCCAGCTCCCGCCAGGGAGGCGATGAGCAGTTCTTC. The encoded protein is CASSRQGGDEQFF. The variable domain in full, with the rest retrieved from reference TRBV18 and TRBJ2-1, is NAGVMQNPRHLVRRRGQEARLRCSPMKGHSHVYWYRQLPEEGLKFMVYLQKENIIDESGMPKERFSAEFPKEGPSILRIQQVVRGDSAAYFCASSRQGGDEQFFGPGTRLTVL.

This clone showed up just once. V and J are TRBV28 and TRBJ1-2; no clear D gene. Germline CDR1 is MDHEN and CDR2 is SYDVKM. CDR3 length: 12 amino acids. The V end lost 8 bases, the J end lost 3 bases, and 10 bases lay between the germline ends. CDR3: CASGPRHYGYTF. As DNA, the CDR3 is TGTGCCAGCGGCCCAAGGCACTATGGCTACACCTTC.

The gene calls are TRBV5-4 and TRBJ1-1, with D unresolved. The V and J ends lost 4 bases and 10 bases respectively, with 17 bases between them. From germline, CDR1 is SGHNT and CDR2 YYREEE (reference sequence). This CDR3 is 13 amino acids long. The CDR3 protein is CASSPTINSGAFF. In nucleotides, the CDR3 is TGTGCCAGCAGCCCTACAATAAATTCTGGAGCTTTCTTT.

The V and J genes are TRBV5-1 and TRBJ2-6, with a tentative D call TRBD1 (5 bases). CDR1 is SGHRS and CDR2 is YFSETQ in the germline V gene. The CDR3 sequence is 15 residues long. The V end was cut by 5 bases, the J end by 0 bases, with 9 bases between. The CDR3 DNA is TGCGCCAGCAGGTTGACAGACTCTGGGGCCAACGTCCTGACTTTC. Amino acids: CASRLTDSGANVLTF. Combining the CDR3 with reference TRBV5-1 and TRBJ2-6 gives the whole variable domain KAGVTQTPRYLIKTRGQQVTLSCSPISGHRSVSWYQQTPGQGLQFLFEYFSETQRNKGNFPGRFSGRQFSNSRSEMNVSTLELGDSALYLCASRLTDSGANVLTFGAGSRLTVL.

The V and J genes are TRBV5-1 and TRBJ2-7, with 10 nucleotides matching TRBD2. CDR3 length: 16 residues. The V gene's germline CDR1 is SGHRS and CDR2 YFSETQ. J was trimmed by 3 bases and V by 0 bases; bases with no gene match: 6. The chain's CDR3 is CASSLVASGGLYEQYF. CDR3 bases: TGCGCCAGCAGCTTGGTGGCTAGCGGGGGCCTCTACGAGCAGTACTTC.

V usage is TRBV29-1 and J usage is TRBJ2-5; TRBD1 matches at 10 bases. In germline, CDR1 is SQVTM, CDR2 ANQGSEA. This CDR3 contains 14 residues. Trimming took 7 bases from V and 4 from J; bases not matched to a gene: 9. CDR3 in amino acids: CSAPGQGGGETQYF. CDR3 coding DNA: TGCAGCGCCCCAGGACAGGGGGGAGGAGAGACCCAGTACTTC.